This TCR beta chain originates from a study of read filtering for tumor transcriptome and immune sequencing. Findings of the study overall: Dropping single-read clonotypes raised IR-seq and RNA-seq shared-clonotype correlation. Sorted CD138-negative bone marrow cells were not purified T cells. Approximately 82% of IR-seq clonotypes had a single read, yet these held around 3.5% of reads.

Germline V CDR1 and CDR2: SGDLS, YYNGEE. The CDR3 covers 15 residues. V was pared by 4 bases and J by 0 bases, with 14 bases between. As regards this clonotype: The antigen is unknown. The CDR3 does not close with the conserved phenylalanine or tryptophan, likely indicating a read error.

Molecular barcoded adaptors covering alpha/delta and beta/gamma chains were used on approximately 400 ng RNA. TCRdb re-called the reads with MiXCR, one entry per CDR3 protein. This sample has 130,000 or so distinct CDR3 sequences, with approximately 13% found just once. The chain uses TRBV9 and TRBJ2-7; D is possibly TRBD2 (5 bases). Material: a population of CD138-negative cells sorted from bone marrow. The receptor was derived from a donor aged 40 or older with multiple myeloma. CDR3 in DNA: TGTGCCAGCAGCCCCTCGAGCGGAAGCTCCTACGAGCAGTACTCC. Encoded protein: CASSPSSGSSYEQYS.